Sequencing of this TCR beta chain was carried out in a study of shared clonotypes between healthy human individuals. This CDR3 spans 19 amino acids. Trimming cost V 3 bases and J 2 bases; bases outside gene matches: 14. Per the germline V gene, CDR1 is MDHEN and CDR2 is SYDVKM. TCRdb's copy holds only in-frame clones and misses some; the assay was immunoSEQ multiplex PCR. The table has a few hundred thousand clones, approximately 97% seen once. The healthy adult donors were HIV-negative and reported no recent acute infections or vaccinations. V usage is TRBV28 and J usage is TRBJ2-3; 10 nucleotides line up with TRBD2. Sequencing input: naive CD4+ T cells sorted from blood. Regarding subset: CD45RA+ positively selected. The TCR was taken from a woman aged 25 to 39 in good health. This CDR3 reads CASSFLEAWSGRATDTQYF. The DNA for the CDR3 is TGTGCCAGCAGTTTCCTTGAGGCGTGGAGCGGGAGGGCCACAGATACGCAGTATTTT.